The 3 T cell receptor beta chains below all came from one sample that was sequenced in a study of blood T cell repertoires in COVID-19. The protocol was immunoSEQ multiplex PCR, while the TCRdb copy is restricted to in-frame clones and leaves out a portion. The top ten clones hold roughly 2.1% of a sample with 100,000 to 110,000 clones, approximately 90% of them seen once. Material for sequencing was peripheral blood. The source is a man in his forties or fifties with active COVID-19.

J is TRBJ1-5 and V is TRBV5-5, with 8 nucleotides matching TRBD1. V dropped 0 bases and J dropped 6; count of bases not matched to a gene: 2. From germline, CDR1 is SGHKS and CDR2 YYEKEE (reference sequence). The CDR3 has 14 amino acids. The DNA for the CDR3 is TGTGCCAGCAGCTTGGCAGGGGGCGGTCAGCCCCAGCATTTT. The encoded protein is CASSLAGGGQPQHF.

The chain is built from TRBV30 and TRBJ2-2, with 14 bases fitting TRBD2. Germline CDR1 reads GTSNPN; CDR2 reads SVGIG (reference sequence). The CDR3 loop spans 15 amino acids. The V gene end was trimmed by 4 bases and the J gene end by 9 bases; junction bases not matched to a gene: 7. In DNA form, the CDR3 reads TGTGCCTGGACCGGGACTAGCGGGAGCTCGAGGGAGCTGTTTTTT. Protein product: CAWTGTSGSSRELFF.

The chain joins TRBV19 to TRBJ2-1; D is unresolved. Trimming removed 5 bases from V and 4 bases from J, with 9 bases in between. The CDR3 is made up of 13 amino acids. Per germline, CDR1 LNHDA and CDR2 SQIVND (reference sequence). This chain's CDR3 is CASSPSDYNEQFF. For the CDR3, the DNA is TGTGCCAGTAGTCCCTCAGATTACAATGAGCAGTTCTTC.